This T cell receptor beta chain was documented in a study of PD-1 blockade in classical Hodgkin lymphoma. Study summary: Patients had nivolumab dosed at 3 mg/kg, delivered intravenously every 2 weeks.

To note about this clone: Its antigen is currently unknown.

The CDR3 length is 16 residues. From germline, CDR1 is MNHEY and CDR2 SMNVEV (reference sequence). V lost 4 bases to trimming and J lost 2 bases, with 17 bases between them. The study, taken as a whole, reports: In CD4+ cells, TCR diversity went up significantly by C4D1, but in CD8+ cells it did not. According to reports, newly diagnosed patients had lower baseline TCR diversity than healthy donors, and relapsed/refractory patients had lower baseline TCR diversity still. Exclusion was the outcome for patients who began nivolumab under 1 year after ASCT.

No patient escaped relapse after autologous stem cell transplantation, and brentuximab vedotin exposure varied. Clones were read by immunoSEQ multiplex PCR, and TCRdb kept only the in-frame ones, dropping some. The sample includes 75,000 to 100,000 clones, 75% to 90% of them seen just once. The sample in question was peripheral blood mononuclear cells (PBMCs), obtained at baseline. The chain is built from TRBV27 and TRBJ1-1, with D unresolved. This receptor was obtained from a human donor with classical Hodgkin lymphoma. Here the CDR3 DNA reads TGTGCCAGCAGTTCCTGGTCCACGGGGAGAAACACTGAAGCTTTCTTT. It encodes CASSSWSTGRNTEAFF.